This TCR beta chain was sequenced for a study of shared clonotypes between healthy human individuals. Findings of the study overall: An effect of sequencing depth on clonotype sharing among donors was expected.

Genomic DNA (from each subset) was split evenly across several immunoSEQ plates. Amplification in unsorted PBMC replicate PCRs started from roughly 330 ng DNA, which equals about 33,000 T cell genomes. The table came from immunoSEQ multiplex PCR; TCRdb's copy has only in-frame clones and leaves some out. The sample includes 400,000 to 500,000 clones, less than 80% of them seen just once. As regards this clone: Its antigen is unknown.

The sequenced sample consisted of PBMCs. The TCR comes from a middle-aged woman in good health. Some clones in this sample may be carry-over from other donors' samples.

The chain's CDR3 is CASSLGMADTGELFF. DNA for the CDR3: TGTGCCAGCAGCTTAGGGATGGCTGACACCGGGGAGCTGTTTTTT. The rearrangement uses TRBV7-2 and TRBJ2-2; D unresolved. Trimming cost V 1 base and J 3 bases, with 9 bases left between them. Germline CDR1 and CDR2: SGHTA and FQGNSA. There are 15 residues in the CDR3. Using reference TRBV7-2 and TRBJ2-2 for the parts outside the CDR3, the full variable domain is GAGVSQSPSNKVTEKGKDVELRCDPISGHTALYWYRQSLGQGLEFLIYFQGNSAPDKSGLPSDRFSAERTGGSVSTLTIQRTQQEDSAVYLCASSLGMADTGELFFGEGSRLTVL.